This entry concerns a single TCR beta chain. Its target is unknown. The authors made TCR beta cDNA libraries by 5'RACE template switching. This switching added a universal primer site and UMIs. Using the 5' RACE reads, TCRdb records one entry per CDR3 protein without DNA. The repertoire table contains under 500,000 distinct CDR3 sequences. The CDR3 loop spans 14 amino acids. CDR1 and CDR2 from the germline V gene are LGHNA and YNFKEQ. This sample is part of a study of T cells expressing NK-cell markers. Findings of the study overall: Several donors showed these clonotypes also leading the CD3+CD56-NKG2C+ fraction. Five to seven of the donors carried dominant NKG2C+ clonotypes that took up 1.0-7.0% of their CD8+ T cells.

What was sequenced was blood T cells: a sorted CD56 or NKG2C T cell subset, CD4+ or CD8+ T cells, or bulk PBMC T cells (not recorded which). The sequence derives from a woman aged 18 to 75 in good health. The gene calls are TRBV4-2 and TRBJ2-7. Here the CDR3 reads CASSQGRNSYEQYF.